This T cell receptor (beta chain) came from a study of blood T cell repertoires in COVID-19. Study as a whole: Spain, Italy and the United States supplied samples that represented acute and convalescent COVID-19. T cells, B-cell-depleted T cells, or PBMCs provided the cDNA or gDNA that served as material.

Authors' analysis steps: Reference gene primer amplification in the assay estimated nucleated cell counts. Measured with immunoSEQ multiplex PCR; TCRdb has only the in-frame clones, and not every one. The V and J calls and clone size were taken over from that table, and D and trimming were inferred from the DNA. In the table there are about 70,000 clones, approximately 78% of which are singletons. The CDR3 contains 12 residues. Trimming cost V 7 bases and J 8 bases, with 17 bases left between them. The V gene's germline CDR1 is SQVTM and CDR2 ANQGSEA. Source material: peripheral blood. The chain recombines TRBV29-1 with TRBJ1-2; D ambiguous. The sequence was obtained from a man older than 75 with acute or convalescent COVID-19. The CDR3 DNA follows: TGCAGCGACCTCGACCCGGGTGGCGGCTACACCTTC. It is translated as CSDLDPGGGYTF.